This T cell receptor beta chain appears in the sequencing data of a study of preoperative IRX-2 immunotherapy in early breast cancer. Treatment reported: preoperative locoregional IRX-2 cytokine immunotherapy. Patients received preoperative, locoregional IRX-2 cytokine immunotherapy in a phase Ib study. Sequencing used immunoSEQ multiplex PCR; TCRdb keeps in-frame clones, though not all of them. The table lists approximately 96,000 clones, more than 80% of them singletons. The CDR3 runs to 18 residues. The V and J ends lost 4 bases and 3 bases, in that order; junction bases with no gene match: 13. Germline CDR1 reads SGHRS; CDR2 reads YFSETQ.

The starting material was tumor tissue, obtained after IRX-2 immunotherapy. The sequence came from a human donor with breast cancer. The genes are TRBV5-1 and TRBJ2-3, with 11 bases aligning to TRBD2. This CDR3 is CASSLVILAGGLTDTQYF. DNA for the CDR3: TGCGCCAGCAGCCTGGTCATCTTAGCGGGGGGGCTGACAGATACGCAGTATTTT.